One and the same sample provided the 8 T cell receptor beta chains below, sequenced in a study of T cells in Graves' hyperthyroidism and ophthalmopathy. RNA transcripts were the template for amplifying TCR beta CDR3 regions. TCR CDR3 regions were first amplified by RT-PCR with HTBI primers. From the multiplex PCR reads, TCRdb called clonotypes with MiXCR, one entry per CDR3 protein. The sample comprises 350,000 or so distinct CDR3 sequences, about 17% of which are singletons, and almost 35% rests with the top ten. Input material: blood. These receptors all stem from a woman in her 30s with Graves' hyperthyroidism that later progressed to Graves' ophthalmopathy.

The CDR3 bases are TGCAGTGCTAGACCCGACAGGGTTTCCCCCTACGAGCAGTACTTC. Amino acids: CSARPDRVSPYEQYF. The chain is built from TRBV20-1 and TRBJ2-7; 7 bases are shared with TRBD1. Germline CDR1 and CDR2: DFQATT and SNEGSKA (reference sequence). J was trimmed by 2 bases and V by 2 bases; bases with no gene match: 9. The CDR3 contains 15 residues.

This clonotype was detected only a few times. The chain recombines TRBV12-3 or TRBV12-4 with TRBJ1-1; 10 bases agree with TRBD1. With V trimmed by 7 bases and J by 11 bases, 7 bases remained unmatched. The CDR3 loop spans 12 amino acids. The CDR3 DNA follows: TGTGCCAGCACTCCGGACAGGGGGATCGCTTTCTTT. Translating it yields CASTPDRGIAFF.

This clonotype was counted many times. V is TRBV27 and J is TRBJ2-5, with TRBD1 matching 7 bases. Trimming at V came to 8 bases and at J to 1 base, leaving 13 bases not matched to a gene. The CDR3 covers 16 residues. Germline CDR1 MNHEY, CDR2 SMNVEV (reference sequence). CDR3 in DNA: TGTGCCAGCCTCCGTTCTTGGGACAGCTCCCAAGAGACCCAGTACTTC. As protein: CASLRSWDSSQETQYF.

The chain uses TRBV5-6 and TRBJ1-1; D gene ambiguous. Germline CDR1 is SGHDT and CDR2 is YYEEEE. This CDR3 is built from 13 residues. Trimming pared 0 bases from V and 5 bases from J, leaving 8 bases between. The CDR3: CASSLGSGTEAFF. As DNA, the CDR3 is TGTGCCAGCAGCTTGGGGTCGGGGACTGAAGCTTTCTTT.

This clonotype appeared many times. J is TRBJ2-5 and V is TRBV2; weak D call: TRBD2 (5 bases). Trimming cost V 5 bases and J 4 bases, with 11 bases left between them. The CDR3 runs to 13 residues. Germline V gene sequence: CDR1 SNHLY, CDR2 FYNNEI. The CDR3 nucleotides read TGTGCCAGCAGTCGCGGGTTAGGAGAGACCCAGTACTTC. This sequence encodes CASSRGLGETQYF.

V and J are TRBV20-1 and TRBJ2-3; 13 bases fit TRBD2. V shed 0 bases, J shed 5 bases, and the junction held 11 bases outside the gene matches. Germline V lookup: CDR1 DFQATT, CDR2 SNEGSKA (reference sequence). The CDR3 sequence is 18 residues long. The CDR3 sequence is CSARDAISRTSGRDTQYF. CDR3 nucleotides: TGCAGTGCTAGAGACGCTATTTCTCGGACTAGCGGGAGAGATACGCAGTATTTT.

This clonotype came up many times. CDR3 region: CASALLVNTEAFF. The DNA of the CDR3 is TGTGCCAGCGCATTGTTAGTGAACACTGAAGCTTTCTTT. This chain joins TRBV7-9 and TRBJ1-1; no reliable D call. V lost 8 bases, J lost 0 bases, and 10 bases lay in between. Germline V gene sequence: CDR1 SEHNR, CDR2 FQNEAQ (reference sequence). The CDR3 is 13 amino acids.

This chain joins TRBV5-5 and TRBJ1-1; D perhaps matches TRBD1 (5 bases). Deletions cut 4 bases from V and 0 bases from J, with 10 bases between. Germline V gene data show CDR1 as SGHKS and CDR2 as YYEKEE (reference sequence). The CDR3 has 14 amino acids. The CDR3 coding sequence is TGTGCCAGCAGCGGATGGGACGTGAACACTGAAGCTTTCTTT. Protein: CASSGWDVNTEAFF.